This section outlines one T cell receptor (beta chain) sequence together with its context. TCRdb's copy holds only in-frame clones and misses some; the assay was immunoSEQ multiplex PCR. The data show over 100,000 clones, around 86% seen once. This sample is part of a study of blood T cell repertoires in COVID-19. Overall study context: From the United States, Italy and Spain came samples of acute and convalescent COVID-19. PBMCs, B-cell-depleted T cells, or T cells provided the cDNA or gDNA that made up the material.

Germline V gives CDR1 SGDLS, CDR2 YYNGEE. The V end lost 5 bases, the J end lost 7 bases, and 19 bases lay between the germline ends. This CDR3 comprises 16 residues. The rearrangement joins TRBV9 to TRBJ1-6, with D possibly matching TRBD1 (5 bases). The material sequenced was peripheral blood. The receptor was isolated from a woman aged 55-69 years with active or convalescent COVID-19. The CDR3 loop reads CASSSQSGGKNSPLHF. DNA for the CDR3: TGTGCCAGCAGTAGCCAATCGGGGGGTAAGAATTCACCCCTCCACTTT. Looking up the rest from reference TRBV9 and TRBJ1-6 gives the full variable domain: DSGVTQTPKHLITATGQRVTLRCSPRSGDLSVYWYQQSLDQGLQFLIQYYNGEERAKGNILERFSAQQFPDLHSELNLSSLELGDSALYFCASSSQSGGKNSPLHFGNGTRLTVT.